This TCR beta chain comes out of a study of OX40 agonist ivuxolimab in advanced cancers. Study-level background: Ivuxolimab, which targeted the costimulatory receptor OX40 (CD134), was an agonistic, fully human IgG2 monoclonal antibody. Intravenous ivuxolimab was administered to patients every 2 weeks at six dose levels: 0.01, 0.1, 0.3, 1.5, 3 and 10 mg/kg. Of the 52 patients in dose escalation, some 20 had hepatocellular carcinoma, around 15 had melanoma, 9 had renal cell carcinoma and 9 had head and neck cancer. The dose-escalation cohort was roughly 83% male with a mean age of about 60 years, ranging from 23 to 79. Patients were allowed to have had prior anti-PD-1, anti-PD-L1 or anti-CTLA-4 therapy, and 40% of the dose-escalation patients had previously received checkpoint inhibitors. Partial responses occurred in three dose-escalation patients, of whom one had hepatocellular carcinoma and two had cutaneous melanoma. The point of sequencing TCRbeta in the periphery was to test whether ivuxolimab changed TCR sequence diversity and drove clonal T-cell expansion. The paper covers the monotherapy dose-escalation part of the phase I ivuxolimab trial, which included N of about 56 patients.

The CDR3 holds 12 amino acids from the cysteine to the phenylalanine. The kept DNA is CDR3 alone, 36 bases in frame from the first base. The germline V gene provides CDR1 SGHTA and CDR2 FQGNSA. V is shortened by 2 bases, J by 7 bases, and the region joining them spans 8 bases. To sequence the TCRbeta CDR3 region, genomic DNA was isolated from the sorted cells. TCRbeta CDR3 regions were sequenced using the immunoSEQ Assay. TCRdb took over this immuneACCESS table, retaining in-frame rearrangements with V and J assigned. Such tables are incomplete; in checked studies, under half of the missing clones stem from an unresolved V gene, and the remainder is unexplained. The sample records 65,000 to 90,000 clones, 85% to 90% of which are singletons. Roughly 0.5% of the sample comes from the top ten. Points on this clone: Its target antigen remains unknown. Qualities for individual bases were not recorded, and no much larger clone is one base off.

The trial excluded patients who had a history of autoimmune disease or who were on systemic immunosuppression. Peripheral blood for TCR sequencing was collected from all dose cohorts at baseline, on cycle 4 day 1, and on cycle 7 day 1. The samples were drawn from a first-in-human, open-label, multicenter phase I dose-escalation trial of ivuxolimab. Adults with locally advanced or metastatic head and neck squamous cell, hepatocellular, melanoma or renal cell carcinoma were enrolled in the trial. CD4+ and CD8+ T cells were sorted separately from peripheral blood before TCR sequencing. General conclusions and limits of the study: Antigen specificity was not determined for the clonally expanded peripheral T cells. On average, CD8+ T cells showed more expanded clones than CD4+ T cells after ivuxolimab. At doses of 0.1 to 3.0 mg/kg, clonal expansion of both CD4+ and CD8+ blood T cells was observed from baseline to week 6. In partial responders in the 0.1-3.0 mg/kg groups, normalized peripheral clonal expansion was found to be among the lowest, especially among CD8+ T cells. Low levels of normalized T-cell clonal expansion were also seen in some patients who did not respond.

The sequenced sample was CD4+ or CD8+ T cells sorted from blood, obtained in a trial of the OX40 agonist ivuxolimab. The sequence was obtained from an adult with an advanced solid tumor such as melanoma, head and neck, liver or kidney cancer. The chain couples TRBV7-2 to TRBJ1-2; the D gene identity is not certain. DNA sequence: TGTGCCAGCAGCTTAACCCTCGGTGGCTACACCTTC. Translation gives CASSLTLGGYTF.